Given below is one TCR beta chain in context. V was clipped by 7 bases and J by 6 bases; unmatched bases: 12. CDR1 and CDR2 from the germline V gene are MNHEY and SVGAGI. This CDR3 has 15 amino acids. TCRdb's copy holds only in-frame clones and misses some; the assay was immunoSEQ multiplex PCR. The sample lists 190,000 or so clones, approximately 92% occurring once. The data originate from a study of control samples from healthy donors and cancer patients. The material sequenced was blood. This sequence joins TRBV6-5 and TRBJ2-7; TRBD1 matches at 10 bases. The clonotype was recovered from a man between 18 and 35 years old in good health. The chain's CDR3 is CASTIPGTGVFEQYF. DNA of the CDR3: TGTGCCAGCACCATACCCGGGACAGGGGTGTTCGAGCAGTACTTC.